This T cell receptor (beta chain) comes out of a study of cytotoxic CD8 clonotypes in ibrutinib-treated CLL. This table comes from immunoSEQ multiplex PCR, and its TCRdb copy is limited to in-frame clones, with some not included. The table records 35,000 to 40,000 clones, about 70% of them present only once. Germline V lookup: CDR1 SEHNR, CDR2 FQNEAQ (reference sequence). V dropped 5 bases and J dropped 9 bases, with 20 bases sitting between them. This CDR3 region has 15 residues. Study-wide points: Elevated clonality accompanied ibrutinib response, with a return toward baseline values at progression.

To note about this clone: Its target is unknown.

The chain links TRBV7-9 to TRBJ2-1; possibly TRBD2 for D (7 bases). The receptor's source is a human donor with chronic lymphocytic leukemia. The sequencing used PBMCs, collected at disease progression, from a patient treated with ibrutinib. The CDR3 coding sequence is TGTGCCAGCAGCCCGGGGGCGGGGGACCTTACTGAGCAGTTCTTC. It yields the protein CASSPGAGDLTEQFF.